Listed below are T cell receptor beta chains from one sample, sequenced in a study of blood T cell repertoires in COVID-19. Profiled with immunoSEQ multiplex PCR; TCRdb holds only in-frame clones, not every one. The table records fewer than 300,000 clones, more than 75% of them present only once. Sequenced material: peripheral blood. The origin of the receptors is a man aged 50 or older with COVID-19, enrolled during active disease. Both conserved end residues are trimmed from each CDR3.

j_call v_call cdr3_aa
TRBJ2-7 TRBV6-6 ASSHRSYEQY
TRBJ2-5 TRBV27 ASSKGLAWWETQY
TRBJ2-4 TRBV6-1 ASSERDNLAGGGTAKNIQY
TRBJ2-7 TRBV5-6 ASSLGLLSSYEQY
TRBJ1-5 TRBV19 ASSVQGATGNQPQH
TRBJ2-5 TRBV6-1 ASSDTGTGQETQY
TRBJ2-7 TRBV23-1 ASSRKAPYEQY
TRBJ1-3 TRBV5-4 ASSLGQPGNTIY
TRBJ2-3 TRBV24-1 ATMKDSSTDTQY
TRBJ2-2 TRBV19 ASSPWALPNTGELF
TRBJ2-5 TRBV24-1 ATSSGGVGETQY
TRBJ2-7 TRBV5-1 ASSLTAGVGYEQY